The rows below give T cell receptor beta chains drawn from one sample of a study of technical replicates of blood from a few donors. This table comes from immunoSEQ multiplex PCR, and its TCRdb copy is limited to in-frame clones, with some not included. The data contain around 61,000 clones, around 85% of them singletons. The sequencing sample was made of PBMCs. Receptor source: a human donor in good health. Some clones in this sample may be carry-over from other donors' samples. The CDR3 runs from the conserved cysteine through the conserved F or W. The D gene is left open where the match is weak. Part of the rows lack a size; the others show once, few, many or a class for expanded clones.

clone_size,cdr3_length,d_call,j_call,v_call,cdr3_nt,cdr3_aa
NA,12,TRBD1,TRBJ1-1,TRBV30,TGTGCCTGGGACAGGGGATCCACTGAAGCTTTCTTT,CAWDRGSTEAFF
NA,14,NA,TRBJ1-2,TRBV9,TGTGCCAGCAGCGTAGATGGCAGGGCGGATGGCTACACCTTC,CASSVDGRADGYTF
NA,12,NA,TRBJ1-2,TRBV21-1,TGTGCCACACCGGGACAGGACTATGGCTACACCTTC,CATPGQDYGYTF
NA,15,NA,TRBJ2-5,TRBV7-9,TGTGCCAGCAGCTTAGCGCTGACAGCCCAAGAGACCCAGTACTTC,CASSLALTAQETQYF
NA,16,TRBD1,TRBJ1-5,TRBV7-2,TGTGCCAGCAGCCCCCGACAGGGGGCGCGGAATCAGCCCCAGCATTTT,CASSPRQGARNQPQHF
NA,15,TRBD1,TRBJ1-4,TRBV10-3,TGTGCCATCAGTGACTCCGACAGGGGCGGAGAAAAACTGTTTTTT,CAISDSDRGGEKLFF
NA,15,NA,TRBJ1-6,TRBV1,TGCACCAGCAGCCAACAGGGGACCGCCCGATATCCCCTCCACTTT,CTSSQQGTARYPLHF
NA,15,TRBD2,TRBJ2-3,TRBV7-9,TGTGCCAGCAGCCGCCTGCGGGAGCTTAGAGATACGCAGTATTTT,CASSRLRELRDTQYF
NA,14,NA,TRBJ1-2,TRBV2,TGTGCCAGCAGAGTACTGACAGTCATCCCTGGCTACACCTTC,CASRVLTVIPGYTF
once,14,NA,TRBJ1-4,TRBV4-3,TGCGCCAGCAGCCCGGGGGAAGCCGGTGAAAAACTGTTTTTT,CASSPGEAGEKLFF
NA,15,NA,TRBJ1-1,TRBV14,TGTGCCAGCAGCCCTGCGAGGAGCGGGGCCCCTGAAGCTTTCTTT,CASSPARSGAPEAFF
NA,15,TRBD1,TRBJ1-4,TRBV5-5,TGTGCCAGCAGCTTGGCGGGACAGGGAGGTGAAAAACTGTTTTTT,CASSLAGQGGEKLFF
NA,15,NA,TRBJ2-7,TRBV30,TGTGCCTGGAGTGTCTCTTATGTAATTTCCTACGAGCAGTACTTC,CAWSVSYVISYEQYF
NA,15,TRBD2,TRBJ2-2,TRBV4-1,TGCGCCAGCAGCCAAGCACTAGCGGGGATCGGGGAGCTGTTTTTT,CASSQALAGIGELFF
NA,12,NA,TRBJ1-6,TRBV15,TGTGCCACCAGCGCGCGGTATTCACCCCTCCACTTT,CATSARYSPLHF
NA,13,TRBD1,TRBJ2-7,TRBV7-6,TGTGCCAGCAGCTTGCAGGGGGCTGGCGAGCAGTACTTC,CASSLQGAGEQYF
NA,15,NA,TRBJ2-2,TRBV6-1,TGTGCCAGCAGTGAAGTCGGAGCGAACACCGGGGAGCTGTTTTTT,CASSEVGANTGELFF
NA,15,NA,TRBJ2-7,TRBV11-2,TGTGCCAGCAGCACCTCGGGACTCAAAACCTACGAGCAGTACTTC,CASSTSGLKTYEQYF
NA,16,NA,TRBJ2-2,TRBV21-1,TGTGCCAGCAGCACGGGACAGGGGGCCGGCACCGGGGAGCTGTTTTTT,CASSTGQGAGTGELFF
NA,16,TRBD1,TRBJ1-3,TRBV18,TGTGCCAGCTCACCACCGGGACAGTTGAGAGGAAACACCATATATTTT,CASSPPGQLRGNTIYF
NA,14,NA,TRBJ1-1,TRBV2,TGTGCCAGCAGCGCTACAACTACGAACACTGAAGCTTTCTTT,CASSATTTNTEAFF
NA,15,NA,TRBJ2-7,TRBV2,TGTGCCAGCAGGAGAGGGACTGGGGTCATCTACGAGCAGTACTTC,CASRRGTGVIYEQYF
NA,15,TRBD2,TRBJ2-3,TRBV7-7,TGTGCCAGCAGCTCGGGACTAGCGGACACAGATACGCAGTATTTT,CASSSGLADTDTQYF
once,15,TRBD1,TRBJ1-6,TRBV27,TGTGCCAGCAGCCCCCGGGACAGGCCCTTATCACCCCTCCACTTT,CASSPRDRPLSPLHF
NA,15,TRBD1,TRBJ2-2,TRBV5-1,TGCGCCAGCAGGACGGGACAGGAACTAACCGGGGAGCTGTTTTTT,CASRTGQELTGELFF
NA,13,NA,TRBJ1-2,TRBV28,TGTGCCAGTAGCGGACCGGGCAACTATGGCTACACCTTC,CASSGPGNYGYTF
NA,16,NA,TRBJ2-2,TRBV7-6,TGTGCCAGCAGCTTCCTCGGGACACGGAACACCGGGGAGCTGTTTTTT,CASSFLGTRNTGELFF
NA,12,NA,TRBJ1-4,TRBV14,TGTGCCAGCAGCCAACAGGGGAAAAAACTGTTTTTT,CASSQQGKKLFF
few,13,NA,TRBJ1-1,TRBV19,TGTGCCAGTAGTAGCCGAGAGAACACTGAAGCTTTCTTT,CASSSRENTEAFF
NA,12,NA,TRBJ2-7,TRBV30,TGTGCCTGGAGTGTTCAGACCTACGAGCAGTACTTC,CAWSVQTYEQYF
NA,14,TRBD2,TRBJ2-3,TRBV6-4,TGTGCCAGCAGTGACTCCCGGGGGGGCTGGACGCAGTATTTT,CASSDSRGGWTQYF
NA,12,NA,TRBJ1-3,TRBV7-2,TGTGCCAGCAGCCGCCCGAGGAACACCATATATTTT,CASSRPRNTIYF
NA,16,TRBD2,TRBJ2-7,TRBV4-1,TGCGCCAGCAGCCAAGATTCGACGGGAGGGGCCTACGAGCAGTACTTC,CASSQDSTGGAYEQYF
NA,14,NA,TRBJ1-6,TRBV6-1,TGTGCCAGCAACCTCCGGGATTATAATTCACCCCTCCACTTT,CASNLRDYNSPLHF
NA,15,TRBD2,TRBJ2-2,TRBV2,TGTGCCAGCAGTGAGGCCAGCGGGGGGGCCGGGGAGCTGTTTTTT,CASSEASGGAGELFF
NA,14,NA,TRBJ2-1,TRBV7-9,TGTGCCAGCAGCTTAGACCCATCCCAGAATGAGCAGTTCTTC,CASSLDPSQNEQFF
NA,17,TRBD1,TRBJ1-3,TRBV7-6,TGTGCCAGCAGCATAGGGGGACAGGGCCGCTCTGGAAACACCATATATTTT,CASSIGGQGRSGNTIYF
NA,13,NA,TRBJ2-7,TRBV7-8,TGTGCCAGCAGCTCCCCGGGAGACCTCGAGCAGTACTTC,CASSSPGDLEQYF
NA,15,TRBD2,TRBJ2-7,TRBV7-8,TGTGCCAGCAGCTTGGGGAGCGGGGGGTGGTACGAGCAGTACTTC,CASSLGSGGWYEQYF
NA,15,NA,TRBJ2-3,TRBV6-1,TGTGCCAGCAGTGAAACGCCGGGACTCCCAGGCACGCAGTATTTT,CASSETPGLPGTQYF
NA,15,TRBD1,TRBJ1-2,TRBV10-3,TGTGCCAGCGGCCGAGACAGGGGGCCCGACTATGGCTACACCTTC,CASGRDRGPDYGYTF
NA,15,TRBD2,TRBJ2-2,TRBV7-9,TGTGCCAGCGACGCGGGAGGGCCTTTGGCCGGGGAGCTGTTTTTT,CASDAGGPLAGELFF
NA,18,TRBD2,TRBJ2-2,TRBV5-4,TGTGCCAGCAGAAAGGGGACTAGCGGGAGTATGAACACCGGGGAGCTGTTTTTT,CASRKGTSGSMNTGELFF
NA,13,NA,TRBJ1-2,TRBV7-9,TGTGCCAGCAGCTTAGAGGGGGATGGTGGCTACACCTTC,CASSLEGDGGYTF
NA,15,NA,TRBJ2-3,TRBV12-5,TGTGCTAGTGGTATGGATTGGCCAAGCACAGATACGCAGTATTTT,CASGMDWPSTDTQYF
few,15,TRBD1,TRBJ1-3,TRBV7-2,TGTGCCAGCAGCTTTTGGGACAGCTCTGGAAACACCATATATTTT,CASSFWDSSGNTIYF